This record covers a single T cell receptor beta chain. The antigen remains undetermined. TCRdb keeps only in-frame clones here, not all; method: immunoSEQ multiplex PCR. Among 40,000 to 60,000 clones listed, more than 75% were seen once. The CDR3 length is 12 residues. The germline V and J ends were trimmed by 3 bases and 3 bases, with 6 bases remaining between them. Germline V gene sequence: CDR1 KGHSH, CDR2 LQKENI. The sample comes from a study of OX40 agonist ivuxolimab in advanced cancers. The wider study: Patients received ivuxolimab, an agonistic anti-OX40 (CD134) antibody. Two patients with cutaneous melanoma and one with hepatocellular carcinoma, three in total, showed partial responses.

Study results and caveats: A proportion of nonresponders additionally exhibited low normalized T-cell clonal expansion. Relative to CD4+, CD8+ T cells held more expanded clones on average.

The source is an adult with an advanced solid tumor such as melanoma, head and neck, liver or kidney cancer. The input for sequencing was CD4+ or CD8+ T cells sorted from blood, taken in a trial of the OX40 agonist ivuxolimab. The chain carries TRBV18 and TRBJ2-7; no reliable D call. CDR3 amino acids: CASSPRNYEQYF. The CDR3 DNA sequence: TGTGCCAGCTCACCCCGGAACTACGAGCAGTACTTC.